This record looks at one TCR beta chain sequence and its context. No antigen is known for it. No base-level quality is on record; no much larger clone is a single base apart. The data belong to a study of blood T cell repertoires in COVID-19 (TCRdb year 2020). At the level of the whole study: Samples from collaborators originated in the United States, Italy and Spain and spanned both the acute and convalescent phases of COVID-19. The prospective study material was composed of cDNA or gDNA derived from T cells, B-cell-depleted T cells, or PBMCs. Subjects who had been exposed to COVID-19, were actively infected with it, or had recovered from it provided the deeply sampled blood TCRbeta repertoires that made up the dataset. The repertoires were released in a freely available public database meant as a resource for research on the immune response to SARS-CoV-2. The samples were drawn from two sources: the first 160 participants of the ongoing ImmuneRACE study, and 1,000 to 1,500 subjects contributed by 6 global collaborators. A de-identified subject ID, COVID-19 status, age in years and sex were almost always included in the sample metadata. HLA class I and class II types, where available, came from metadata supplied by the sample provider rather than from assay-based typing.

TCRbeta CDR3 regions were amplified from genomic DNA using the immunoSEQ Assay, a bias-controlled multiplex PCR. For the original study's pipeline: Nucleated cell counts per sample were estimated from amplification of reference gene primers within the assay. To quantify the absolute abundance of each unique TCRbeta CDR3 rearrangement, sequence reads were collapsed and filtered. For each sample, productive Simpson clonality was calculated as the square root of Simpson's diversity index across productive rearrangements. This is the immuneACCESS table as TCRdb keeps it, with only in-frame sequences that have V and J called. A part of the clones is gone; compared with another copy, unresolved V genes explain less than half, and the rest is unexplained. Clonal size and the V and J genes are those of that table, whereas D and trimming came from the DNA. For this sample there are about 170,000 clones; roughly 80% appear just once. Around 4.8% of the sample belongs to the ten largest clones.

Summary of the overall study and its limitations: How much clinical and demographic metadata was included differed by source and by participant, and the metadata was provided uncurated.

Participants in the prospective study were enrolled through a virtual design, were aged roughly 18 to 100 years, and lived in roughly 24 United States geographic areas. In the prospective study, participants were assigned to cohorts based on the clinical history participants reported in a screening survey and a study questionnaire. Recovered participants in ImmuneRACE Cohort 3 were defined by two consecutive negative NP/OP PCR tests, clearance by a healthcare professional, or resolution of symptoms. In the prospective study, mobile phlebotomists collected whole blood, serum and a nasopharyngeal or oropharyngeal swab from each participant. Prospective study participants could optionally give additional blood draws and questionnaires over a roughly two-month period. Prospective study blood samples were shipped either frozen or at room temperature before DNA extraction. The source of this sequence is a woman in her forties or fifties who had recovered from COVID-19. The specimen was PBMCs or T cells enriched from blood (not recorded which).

The base sequence is TGTGCCAGCTCACCCCCAGGAGGGGTAGACGAAAAACTGTTTTTT. Translated, it reads CASSPPGGVDEKLFF. This sequence uses TRBV18 and TRBJ1-4; the D gene is possibly TRBD1, with 5 bases matching. The CDR3 holds 15 amino acids from the cysteine to the phenylalanine. Left in the record is the CDR3 DNA by itself, 45 bases read in frame from the first base. V gives up 3 bases and J gives up 8 bases, and the segment between their germline ends measures 16 bases. The germline V gene encodes CDR1 KGHSH and CDR2 LQKENI. The full variable domain, with segments outside the CDR3 supplied by the reference TRBV18 and TRBJ1-4 proteins, appears as NAGVMQNPRHLVRRRGQEARLRCSPMKGHSHVYWYRQLPEEGLKFMVYLQKENIIDESGMPKERFSAEFPKEGPSILRIQQVVRGDSAAYFCASSPPGGVDEKLFFGSGTQLSVL.